The rows below give T cell receptor beta chains drawn from one sample of a study of T cells in Graves' hyperthyroidism and ophthalmopathy. TCRdb processed the multiplex PCR reads anew with MiXCR; each CDR3 protein has one entry. The data show around 500,000 distinct CDR3 sequences, around 15% seen once. The sample comprised blood. The receptors were sampled from a woman aged 18-29 years with Graves' hyperthyroidism. The CDR3 runs from the conserved cysteine through the conserved F or W. A D gene is named only where the DNA matches it firmly. Rows give clone size only sometimes, using once, few, many, or a class for an expanded clone.

abundance: few; v_gene: TRBV4-1; j_gene: TRBJ2-1; d_gene: .; CDR3nt: TGCGCCAGCAGCCAAGTTATTGGTTCTAGCCTATACAATGAGCAGTTCTTC; CDR3aa: CASSQVIGSSLYNEQFF
abundance: few; v_gene: TRBV9; j_gene: TRBJ2-3; d_gene: TRBD2; CDR3nt: TGTGCCAGCAGCCTCAGAGCGGGAGGGCCTACAGATACGCAGTATTTT; CDR3aa: CASSLRAGGPTDTQYF
abundance: many; v_gene: TRBV20-1; j_gene: TRBJ1-1; d_gene: .; CDR3nt: TGCAGTGCTAGAGATCAGCGTGAAACTTTCTTT; CDR3aa: CSARDQRETFF
abundance: many; v_gene: TRBV20-1; j_gene: TRBJ1-2; d_gene: TRBD1; CDR3nt: TGCAGTGCTGCCGGGACAGGGGATACCTATGGCTACACCTTC; CDR3aa: CSAAGTGDTYGYTF
abundance: many; v_gene: TRBV11-1; j_gene: TRBJ1-1; d_gene: .; CDR3nt: TGTGCCAGCAGCTACCCCAGGGAGAAGGTGAACACTGAAGCTTTCTTT; CDR3aa: CASSYPREKVNTEAFF
abundance: few; v_gene: TRBV5-1; j_gene: TRBJ1-3; d_gene: TRBD1; CDR3nt: TGCGCCAGCAGCTTGGGACAGGGCAACTCTGGAAACACCATATATTTT; CDR3aa: CASSLGQGNSGNTIYF
abundance: many; v_gene: TRBV11-3; j_gene: TRBJ2-7; d_gene: .; CDR3nt: TGTGCCAGCAGCCCGTACCTTGGGCAGGGAGCCTCCTACGAGCAGTACTTC; CDR3aa: CASSPYLGQGASYEQYF
abundance: many; v_gene: TRBV9; j_gene: TRBJ2-1; d_gene: .; CDR3nt: TGTGCCAGCAGCCCATGGGGCGACAGATCCTACAATGAGCAGTTCTTC; CDR3aa: CASSPWGDRSYNEQFF
abundance: many; v_gene: TRBV4-2; j_gene: TRBJ1-2; d_gene: .; CDR3nt: TGTGCCAGCAGCCAAGAGGGGGGCAGGGGATATGGCTACACCTTC; CDR3aa: CASSQEGGRGYGYTF
abundance: .; v_gene: TRBV7-9; j_gene: TRBJ2-4; d_gene: TRBD1; CDR3nt: TGTGCCATTACAGGGGCGGAAGCCAAAAACATTCAGTACTTC; CDR3aa: CAITGAEAKNIQYF
abundance: .; v_gene: TRBV6-1; j_gene: TRBJ2-3; d_gene: TRBD2; CDR3nt: TGTGCCAGCAGAGGGACTAGCGGCACAGATACGCAGTATTTT; CDR3aa: CASRGTSGTDTQYF
abundance: many; v_gene: TRBV6-1; j_gene: TRBJ1-1; d_gene: .; CDR3nt: TGTGCCAGCAGTTTGACGGGAGGGATGAACACTGAAGCTTTCTTT; CDR3aa: CASSLTGGMNTEAFF
abundance: many; v_gene: TRBV20-1; j_gene: TRBJ1-1; d_gene: .; CDR3nt: TGCAGTGCACCACGGGTCGTCACATTGAACACTGAAGCTTTCTTT; CDR3aa: CSAPRVVTLNTEAFF
abundance: few; v_gene: TRBV20-1; j_gene: TRBJ1-2; d_gene: TRBD1; CDR3nt: TGCAGTGCTAGAGGAGGACAGGGAGTTGACTATGGCTACACCTTC; CDR3aa: CSARGGQGVDYGYTF
abundance: many; v_gene: TRBV7-3; j_gene: TRBJ2-5; d_gene: TRBD2; CDR3nt: TGTGCCAGCAGCCCCGGCGGTAGCGGGAGGGGCAGAGAGACCCAGTACTTC; CDR3aa: CASSPGGSGRGRETQYF
abundance: .; v_gene: TRBV15; j_gene: TRBJ1-1; d_gene: .; CDR3nt: TGTGCCACCAGCAGACCACGGACAGATACAACTGAAGCTTTCTTT; CDR3aa: CATSRPRTDTTEAFF
abundance: many; v_gene: TRBV11-2; j_gene: TRBJ1-5; d_gene: .; CDR3nt: TGTGCCAGCAGCGCCGGTCCGGGGGAGCCGGAGCCCCAGCATTTT; CDR3aa: CASSAGPGEPEPQHF
abundance: many; v_gene: TRBV11-2; j_gene: TRBJ1-5; d_gene: .; CDR3nt: TGTGCCAGCAGCTTAGATCTCACAGACAATCAGCCCCAGCATTTT; CDR3aa: CASSLDLTDNQPQHF
abundance: few; v_gene: TRBV9; j_gene: TRBJ2-1; d_gene: .; CDR3nt: TGTGCCAGCAGCGGACATGGGAATGAGCAGTTCTTC; CDR3aa: CASSGHGNEQFF
abundance: .; v_gene: TRBV10-3; j_gene: TRBJ1-5; d_gene: TRBD1; CDR3nt: TGTGCCATCAGTCCCGGGACAGGGGTGGGTCAGCCCCAGCATTTT; CDR3aa: CAISPGTGVGQPQHF
abundance: .; v_gene: TRBV3-1; j_gene: TRBJ2-3; d_gene: .; CDR3nt: TGTGCCAGCAGACCAACCGACTGGGTGAGCACAGATACGCAGTATTTT; CDR3aa: CASRPTDWVSTDTQYF
abundance: many; v_gene: TRBV6-1; j_gene: TRBJ2-3; d_gene: TRBD2; CDR3nt: TGTGCCAGCAGGGTCGGACTAGCGGGACTCACAGATACGCAGTATTTT; CDR3aa: CASRVGLAGLTDTQYF
abundance: few; v_gene: TRBV25-1; j_gene: TRBJ1-1; d_gene: .; CDR3nt: TGTGCCAGCAGTGAATATGGTGTCACTGAAGCTTTCTTT; CDR3aa: CASSEYGVTEAFF
abundance: few; v_gene: TRBV6-1; j_gene: TRBJ2-3; d_gene: .; CDR3nt: TGTGCCAGCAGTGAAGCCGTACAACGGGAGTGGGATACGCAGTATTTT; CDR3aa: CASSEAVQREWDTQYF
abundance: few; v_gene: TRBV20-1; j_gene: TRBJ2-1; d_gene: .; CDR3nt: TGCAGTGCCTCAGACAGTGAGCAGTTCTTC; CDR3aa: CSASDSEQFF
abundance: many; v_gene: TRBV12-3/TRBV12-4; j_gene: TRBJ2-5; d_gene: TRBD2; CDR3nt: TGTGCCAGCAGGTCAACCGGGACTAGCGGGATGAGGGAGACCCAGTACTTC; CDR3aa: CASRSTGTSGMRETQYF
abundance: .; v_gene: TRBV30; j_gene: TRBJ2-3; d_gene: .; CDR3nt: TGTGCCTGGGGTCCAGGGAGAGTAGGCGGAGATACGCAGTATTTT; CDR3aa: CAWGPGRVGGDTQYF
abundance: .; v_gene: TRBV5-1; j_gene: TRBJ2-2; d_gene: .; CDR3nt: .; CDR3aa: CASSFSIHDSYEQYFGPGTGELFF
abundance: many; v_gene: TRBV27; j_gene: TRBJ2-1; d_gene: .; CDR3nt: TGTGCCAGCAGTTTGGAACAGGGAGGCTCCTACAATGAGCAGTTCTTC; CDR3aa: CASSLEQGGSYNEQFF
abundance: many; v_gene: TRBV19; j_gene: TRBJ1-5; d_gene: .; CDR3nt: TGTGCCAGTAACAACCGACGGACACCCCAGCATTTT; CDR3aa: CASNNRRTPQHF
abundance: .; v_gene: TRBV29-1; j_gene: TRBJ2-7; d_gene: TRBD1; CDR3nt: TGCAGCGTTAGTCAACAGGGGGCAAGGAGCGAGCAGTACTTC; CDR3aa: CSVSQQGARSEQYF
abundance: few; v_gene: TRBV5-1; j_gene: TRBJ2-5; d_gene: TRBD2; CDR3nt: TGCGCCAGCAGCTCATGGACCCCGGGACTAGCGGGAGGAGGGGAGACCCAGTACTTC; CDR3aa: CASSSWTPGLAGGGETQYF
abundance: many; v_gene: TRBV29-1; j_gene: TRBJ1-5; d_gene: TRBD1; CDR3nt: TGCAGCGTGGATCAGGGGGCTGATCAGCCCCAGCATTTT; CDR3aa: CSVDQGADQPQHF
abundance: few; v_gene: TRBV6-2/TRBV6-3; j_gene: TRBJ2-1; d_gene: TRBD1; CDR3nt: TGTGCCAGCGATCCCTTAGAAGGGGGACAGGGATACAATGAGCAGTTCTTC; CDR3aa: CASDPLEGGQGYNEQFF
abundance: many; v_gene: TRBV12-3/TRBV12-4; j_gene: TRBJ1-2; d_gene: .; CDR3nt: TGTGCCAGCAGCTCCTATGGCTACACCTTC; CDR3aa: CASSSYGYTF
abundance: .; v_gene: TRBV7-6; j_gene: TRBJ2-1; d_gene: TRBD2; CDR3nt: TGTGCCAGCAGCTCGCACACTAGCGGGATTTCCTCCTACAATGAGCAGTCCTTC; CDR3aa: CASSSHTSGISSYNEQSF
abundance: many; v_gene: TRBV19; j_gene: TRBJ2-3; d_gene: .; CDR3nt: TGTGCCAGTAGTACAGGAACAGGGAGGACAGATACGCAGTATTTT; CDR3aa: CASSTGTGRTDTQYF
abundance: few; v_gene: TRBV6-1; j_gene: TRBJ2-7; d_gene: TRBD2; CDR3nt: TGTGCCAGCAGCCGCAGCTCGGGACTAGCGGGACTAGGCGAGCAGTACTTC; CDR3aa: CASSRSSGLAGLGEQYF
abundance: .; v_gene: TRBV13; j_gene: TRBJ1-1; d_gene: .; CDR3nt: TGTGCCAGCAGCTACAGGGTCTTGGTTGGCACTGAAGCTTTCTTT; CDR3aa: CASSYRVLVGTEAFF
abundance: many; v_gene: TRBV27; j_gene: TRBJ2-1; d_gene: .; CDR3nt: TGTGCCAGCAGTTTAGGGCAGGGTGAGCAGTTCTTC; CDR3aa: CASSLGQGEQFF
abundance: .; v_gene: TRBV19; j_gene: TRBJ1-1; d_gene: .; CDR3nt: TGTGCCAGTACCGCCCTCGGCGGGAGGAACACTGAAGCTTTCTTT; CDR3aa: CASTALGGRNTEAFF
abundance: many; v_gene: TRBV29-1; j_gene: TRBJ2-2; d_gene: .; CDR3nt: TGCAGCGTTACTCTACAGCTGGCCGGGGAGCTGTTTTTT; CDR3aa: CSVTLQLAGELFF
abundance: few; v_gene: TRBV14; j_gene: TRBJ2-7; d_gene: TRBD2; CDR3nt: TGTGCCAGCAGCCAAGTCTCCCTAGCGGGCTACGAGCAGTACTTC; CDR3aa: CASSQVSLAGYEQYF
abundance: many; v_gene: TRBV12-3/TRBV12-4; j_gene: TRBJ2-5; d_gene: .; CDR3nt: TGTGCCAGCAGTTTTGGTCTATACGAGACCCAGTACTTC; CDR3aa: CASSFGLYETQYF
abundance: .; v_gene: TRBV7-9; j_gene: TRBJ1-1; d_gene: .; CDR3nt: TGTGCCAGCAGCTCCCGGACCCTCAACACTGAAGCTTTCTTT; CDR3aa: CASSSRTLNTEAFF
abundance: many; v_gene: TRBV7-8; j_gene: TRBJ2-3; d_gene: TRBD2; CDR3nt: TGTGCCAGCAGCCCCCTTTCGGGGAGGGCGGCAGATACGCAGTATTTT; CDR3aa: CASSPLSGRAADTQYF
abundance: medium-sized; v_gene: TRBV12-3/TRBV12-4; j_gene: TRBJ2-3; d_gene: .; CDR3nt: TGTGCCAGCAGTTTAGTCGTGGACAGAGGTGGTACGCAGTATTTT; CDR3aa: CASSLVVDRGGTQYF
abundance: .; v_gene: TRBV6-4; j_gene: TRBJ2-2; d_gene: .; CDR3nt: TGTGCCAGCAGCCCGGCTGCCGTCACCGGGGAGCTGTTTTTT; CDR3aa: CASSPAAVTGELFF
abundance: many; v_gene: TRBV2; j_gene: TRBJ2-2; d_gene: .; CDR3nt: TGTGCCAGCAGTGGCCAGTATACCGGGGAGCTGTTTTTT; CDR3aa: CASSGQYTGELFF
abundance: few; v_gene: TRBV6-1; j_gene: TRBJ1-1; d_gene: TRBD1; CDR3nt: TGTGCCAGCAGAACTAACAGGGGGGACACTGAAGCTTTCTTT; CDR3aa: CASRTNRGDTEAFF
abundance: many; v_gene: TRBV15; j_gene: TRBJ2-6; d_gene: .; CDR3nt: TGTGCCACCCGTCGGAATTCTGGGGCCAACGTCCTGACTTTC; CDR3aa: CATRRNSGANVLTF
abundance: few; v_gene: TRBV7-9; j_gene: TRBJ2-7; d_gene: .; CDR3nt: TGTGCCAGCAGCTTAGAGCCCCCGAAGACCTACGAGCAGTACTTC; CDR3aa: CASSLEPPKTYEQYF
abundance: few; v_gene: TRBV9; j_gene: TRBJ2-1; d_gene: TRBD2; CDR3nt: TGTGCCAGCAGCTCTACCGGGACTAGCGGGAGGAATGAGCAGTTCTTC; CDR3aa: CASSSTGTSGRNEQFF
abundance: many; v_gene: TRBV6-1; j_gene: TRBJ2-3; d_gene: TRBD2; CDR3nt: TGTGCCAGCAGTGTGGGACTAGCGGGAGTTGGGGATACGCAGTATTTT; CDR3aa: CASSVGLAGVGDTQYF
abundance: many; v_gene: TRBV6-1; j_gene: TRBJ1-1; d_gene: .; CDR3nt: TGTGCCAGCAGTGAGCCGGACAGATATGTTGGAAACACTGAAGCTTTCTTT; CDR3aa: CASSEPDRYVGNTEAFF